A selection of T cell receptor beta chains follows, all from one sample in a study of CD8 T cells in ankylosing spondylitis. TCRdb ran MiXCR on the 5' RACE reads and lists one entry per CDR3 protein. The table has about 500,000 distinct CDR3 sequences, 12% seen once; the top ten hold under 7.5%. The sample was blood, either unsorted or a sorted T cell fraction (not recorded which). The source is a male donor with ankylosing spondylitis. The CDR3 runs from the conserved cysteine through the conserved F or W. A D gene is named only where the DNA matches it firmly. Clone size is not always given. Where it is, it says once, few, many or a class for expanded clones.

TRBV3-1	TRBJ2-1	few	.	TGTGCCAGCGCTACGGGCTCCTACAATGAGCAGTTCTTC	CASATGSYNEQFF
TRBV2	TRBJ2-1	.	TRBD2	TGTGCCAGCAGGAGGACAGCGGGAGGTGGCAATGAGCAGTTCTTC	CASRRTAGGGNEQFF
TRBV20-1	TRBJ2-3	.	TRBD2	TGCAGTGCTATTCGACTAGCGGGAGCAGATACGCAGTATTTT	CSAIRLAGADTQYF
TRBV12-3/TRBV12-4	TRBJ1-5	few	.	TGTGCCAGCAGCGGCCCAGGGAATCAGCCCCAGCATTTT	CASSGPGNQPQHF
TRBV5-1	TRBJ2-1	few	.	TGCGCCAGCAGCTTGTTACAGCAGGAGCAGTTCTTC	CASSLLQQEQFF
TRBV7-9	TRBJ1-4	.	.	TGTGCCAGCAGCTTAGCACGAGGGGAGGAAAAACTGTTTTTT	CASSLARGEEKLFF
TRBV18	TRBJ2-1	.	.	TGTGCCAGCTCACAACAAACAAACAATGAGCAGTTCTTC	CASSQQTNNEQFF
TRBV6-1	TRBJ2-1	few	TRBD2	TGTGCCAGCAGAGGACTAGCCAGCAATGAGCAGTTCTTC	CASRGLASNEQFF
TRBV6-2/TRBV6-3	TRBJ2-2	few	.	TGTGCCAGCAGTTACTCCCTAAGTTCCGGGGAGCTGTTTTTT	CASSYSLSSGELFF
TRBV7-6	TRBJ2-7	.	.	TGTGCCAGCAGCTCTCTTCAGGGGAGCCACGAGCAGTACTTC	CASSSLQGSHEQYF
TRBV5-6	TRBJ2-5	.	TRBD1	TGTGCCAGCAGCACACCCGGGACAGGGGGCGAGACCCAGTACTTC	CASSTPGTGGETQYF
TRBV2	TRBJ1-5	few	.	TGTGCCAGCAGTGGGCAGGACATTCCAATCAGAGGCAATCAGCCCCAGCATTTT	CASSGQDIPIRGNQPQHF
TRBV7-9	TRBJ2-3	few	.	TGTGCCAGCAGCGGGACCACCTCTTCGAGGGATACGCAGTATTTT	CASSGTTSSRDTQYF
TRBV11-2	TRBJ1-4	few	TRBD1	TGTGCCAGCAGCCCAGGGACAGGGATTAGTGAAAAACTGTTTTTT	CASSPGTGISEKLFF
TRBV20-1	TRBJ1-5	.	.	TGCAGTGCTAGCCATAGAGACAGCTACAATCAGCCCCAGCATTTT	CSASHRDSYNQPQHF
TRBV2	TRBJ2-5	few	TRBD2	TGTGCCAGCACTAGCGGGAGGGCCGTAGAGACCCAGTACTTC	CASTSGRAVETQYF
TRBV25-1	TRBJ2-5	few	.	TGTGCCAGCAGTGAATGGTCCGGGGGACAAGAGACCCAGTACTTC	CASSEWSGGQETQYF
TRBV7-9	TRBJ1-1	.	TRBD1	TGTGCCAGCACCGAGGCAGGGGGAAAAGCTTTCTTT	CASTEAGGKAFF
TRBV6-1	TRBJ2-3	few	.	TGTGCCAGCCAACTTAATAGCGGCTATACGCAGTATTTT	CASQLNSGYTQYF